This T cell receptor (beta chain) was captured by sequencing in a study of blood T cell repertoires in COVID-19. As processed by the authors: Nucleated cell counts were estimated from reference gene primer amplification. Clones were sequenced by immunoSEQ multiplex PCR, and TCRdb holds only the in-frame ones, with some missing. Clonal size and the V and J genes are those of that table, whereas D and trimming came from the DNA. The data contain around 35,000 clones, around nine tenths of them singletons. Trimming removed 6 bases from V and 8 bases from J, with 8 bases in between. This CDR3 contains 12 residues. Germline CDR1 is MDHEN and CDR2 is SYDVKM.

Material for sequencing was peripheral blood. The V call is TRBV28, the J call TRBJ1-6; D may be TRBD1 (5 bases). This TCR came from a human donor in a cohort sampled during active COVID-19. Here the CDR3 DNA reads TGTGCCAGCAGGGAAGGGGATTCACCCCTCCACTTT. Protein product: CASREGDSPLHF.